The 30 T cell receptor beta chains below come from one sample, sequenced in a study of blood T cell repertoires in COVID-19. The method was immunoSEQ multiplex PCR; TCRdb's version includes in-frame clones alone and lacks a portion of them. Of 300,000 or so clones in the sample, about nine tenths were seen once. Source material: peripheral blood. The source is a woman aged 35 to 49 with acute or convalescent COVID-19.

The chain employs TRBV7-3 and TRBJ1-2; TRBD1 matches at 8 bases. The CDR3 has 16 amino acids. V dropped 5 bases and J dropped 8; count of bases not matched to a gene: 16. Germline assignment: CDR1 SGHTA and CDR2 FQGTGA. The CDR3 is CASSPPTGRQGQGYTF. The DNA for the CDR3 is TGTGCCAGCAGCCCCCCCACCGGTCGACAGGGGCAGGGCTACACCTTC. Full variable domain (missing parts from reference TRBV7-3 and TRBJ1-2): GAGVSQTPSNKVTEKGKYVELRCDPISGHTALYWYRQSLGQGPEFLIYFQGTGAADDSGLPNDRFFAVRPEGSVSTLKIQRTERGDSAVYLCASSPPTGRQGQGYTFGSGTRLTVV.

The rearrangement uses TRBV5-1 and TRBJ2-1; 11 bases agree with TRBD2. Unmatched junction bases numbered 10, after V lost 1 base and J lost 7 bases. The CDR3 contains 17 residues. Germline CDR1 and CDR2: SGHRS and YFSETQ. Here the CDR3 reads CASSLLLASGGSNEQFF. CDR3 bases: TGCGCCAGCAGCTTGTTGTTGGCTAGCGGGGGGTCGAATGAGCAGTTCTTC.

The chain recombines TRBV3-1 (or the pseudogene TRBV3-2) with TRBJ1-3; the D gene is possibly TRBD1 (6 bases). V was shortened by 7 bases and J by 4 bases, with 14 bases between the two germline ends. Germline lookup yields CDR1 LGHDT and CDR2 YNNKEL (reference sequence). This CDR3 contains 14 residues. CDR3 sequence: CASTLDRPGNTIYF. The CDR3 DNA is TGTGCCAGCACCTTAGACAGGCCGGGAAACACCATATATTTT.

The chain uses TRBV4-1 and TRBJ1-2, with D perhaps matching TRBD1 (5 bases). V was clipped by 1 base and J by 2 bases, with 11 bases between them. Germline V gene data show CDR1 as MGHRA and CDR2 as YSYEKL. This CDR3 is 15 amino acids long. CDR3 residues: CASSQAAGPNYGYTF. CDR3 DNA: TGCGCCAGCAGCCAAGCCGCAGGGCCAAACTATGGCTACACCTTC.

The chain combines TRBV6-5 with TRBJ1-5; D is perhaps TRBD1 (5 bases). The CDR3 contains 13 residues. Trimming cost V 8 bases and J 5 bases, with 13 bases left between them. Per germline, CDR1 MNHEY and CDR2 SVGAGI. The CDR3 protein is CASSNRFDQPQHF. In DNA, the CDR3 is TGTGCCAGCTCCAACAGGTTCGATCAGCCCCAGCATTTT.

The chain links TRBV9 to TRBJ1-2, with 7 bases that match TRBD1. CDR1 and CDR2 from the germline V gene are SGDLS and YYNGEE. The CDR3 runs to 14 residues. Germline trimming cut 4 bases from V and 6 bases from J; bases unmatched to any gene: 9. This chain's CDR3 is CASSPSTGFNGYTF. CDR3 coding DNA: TGTGCCAGCAGCCCGTCGACAGGGTTTAATGGCTACACCTTC.

The gene calls are TRBV6-5 and TRBJ2-1; 7 bases fit TRBD1. With 6 bases clipped from V and 2 bases from J, the junction kept 7 bases outside the gene matches. CDR1 is MNHEY, CDR2 SVGAGI, per germline. CDR3 length: 15 amino acids. This CDR3 reads CASSQSQGAYNEQFF. The CDR3 DNA reads as TGTGCCAGCAGCCAGTCCCAGGGGGCCTACAATGAGCAGTTCTTC.

This clone was picked up a small number of times. V gene TRBV5-1 combines with J gene TRBJ2-3, with TRBD2 as a possible D gene (5 bases). V was clipped by 0 bases and J by 0 bases, with 11 bases between them. Germline V gene sequence: CDR1 SGHRS, CDR2 YFSETQ. The CDR3 has 16 residues. The CDR3 sequence: CASSLEPGLSTDTQYF. For the CDR3, the DNA is TGCGCCAGCAGCTTGGAGCCGGGGTTGAGCACAGATACGCAGTATTTT.

The chain uses TRBV9 and TRBJ2-6; D gene uncertain. The V end was cut by 0 bases, the J end by 4 bases, with 11 bases between. Germline CDR1 reads SGDLS; CDR2 reads YYNGEE. CDR3 length equals 16 residues. CDR3: CASSVAPRSGANVLTF. The CDR3 DNA sequence: TGTGCCAGCAGCGTAGCCCCGCGGTCCGGGGCCAACGTCCTGACTTTC.

CDR3 region: CASNDGLTGTYGYTF. Written as DNA, the CDR3 is TGCGCCAGCAACGACGGACTGACAGGGACCTATGGCTACACCTTC. The V and J genes are TRBV5-1 and TRBJ1-2; 7 bases map to TRBD1. The germline V gene has CDR1 SGHRS and CDR2 YFSETQ. The CDR3 is 15 residues long. J gave up 4 bases and V 6 bases, and 12 bases lay outside the gene matches.

J is TRBJ2-6 and V is TRBV4-1, with 7 bases aligning to TRBD2. The junction had 5 bases not matched to a gene; V was cut back by 7 bases and J by 2 bases. Looked up from germline, CDR1 is MGHRA and CDR2 is YSYEKL. The CDR3 is 15 residues long. CDR3 region: CASNLLATGANVLTF. The CDR3 coding sequence is TGCGCCAGCAACCTACTAGCGACTGGGGCCAACGTCCTGACTTTC.

This chain connects TRBV30 to TRBJ1-1, with D possibly TRBD1 on 5 matching bases. CDR1 and CDR2 from the germline V gene are GTSNPN and SVGIG (reference sequence). The CDR3 has 15 amino acids. Trimming removed 5 bases from V and 4 bases from J, with 20 bases in between. The CDR3 here is CAWARDWEGGTEAFF. In DNA, the CDR3 is TGTGCCTGGGCTCGGGACTGGGAGGGCGGCACTGAAGCTTTCTTT.

With respect to this clone: Additional DNA sequences in this sample encode the identical CDR3. V gene TRBV18 combines with J gene TRBJ1-2, with D perhaps TRBD1 (6 bases). Between the trimmed V and J ends, which lost 2 bases and 4 bases, there was a span of 8 bases. This CDR3 comprises 13 residues. Germline V gene lookup returns CDR1 KGHSH and CDR2 LQKENI. The CDR3, as DNA: TGTGCCAGCTCACCAGGACAGAGCTATGGCTACACCTTC. As protein: CASSPGQSYGYTF.

The chain employs TRBV6-5 and TRBJ1-2; TRBD1 aligns across 9 bases. Germline CDR1 is MNHEY and CDR2 is SVGAGI. This CDR3 comprises 15 residues. Trimming cost V 2 bases and J 4 bases; bases outside gene matches: 5. The CDR3 region has the DNA TGTGCCAGCAGTTACGGGGACAGGGCCCTCTATGGCTACACCTTC. This sequence encodes CASSYGDRALYGYTF.

The genes are TRBV5-1 and TRBJ1-1, with D possibly being TRBD1 (5 bases). Germline lookup yields CDR1 SGHRS and CDR2 YFSETQ. This CDR3 is built from 14 residues. Trimming pared 6 bases from V and 0 bases from J, leaving 12 bases between. The CDR3 spells CASIQGTMNTEAFF. The CDR3, as DNA: TGCGCCAGCATCCAGGGTACTATGAACACTGAAGCTTTCTTT.

In this sample, this clone turned up once. The CDR3 DNA follows: TGTGCCAGCAGTGAAGCGGGCAGACCCTACGAGCAGTACGTC. This gives the protein CASSEAGRPYEQYV. This sequence joins TRBV6-1 and TRBJ2-7; no reliable D call. Trimming stripped 0 bases from V and 2 bases from J, with 8 bases between. There are 14 residues in the CDR3. CDR1 MNHNS and CDR2 SASEGT come from the germline V gene.

The chain is built from TRBV15 and TRBJ1-6, with 8 bases that match TRBD1. CDR1 and CDR2 from the germline V gene are LNHNV and YYDKDF (reference sequence). This CDR3 is built from 14 residues. J gave up 9 bases and V 6 bases, and 7 bases lay outside the gene matches. The CDR3 here is CATSTTGGSSPLHF. The CDR3 region has the DNA TGTGCCACCAGTACCACAGGGGGGAGTTCACCCCTCCACTTT.

This chain uses TRBV27 with TRBJ1-6; TRBD1 aligns across 8 bases. Looked up from germline, CDR1 is MNHEY and CDR2 is SMNVEV (reference sequence). V was clipped by 4 bases and J by 4 bases; unmatched bases: 3. The length of the CDR3 is 15 residues. CDR3 protein: CASSSWTGYNSPLHF. The CDR3 nucleotides are TGTGCCAGCAGTTCCTGGACAGGGTATAATTCACCCCTCCACTTT.

The CDR3 sequence: CASRTDRADGYTF. The CDR3, as DNA: TGTGCCAGCAGGACGGACAGAGCTGATGGCTACACCTTC. The rearrangement uses TRBV6-5 and TRBJ1-2, with D possibly matching TRBD1 (6 bases). CDR3 length: 13 residues. Germline-derived CDR1 and CDR2 are MNHEY and SVGAGI. Trimming removed 6 bases from V and 6 bases from J, with 14 bases in between.

V gene TRBV24-1 combines with J gene TRBJ1-2, with TRBD1 matching 9 bases. Germline values: CDR1 KGHDR, CDR2 SFDVKD. J was trimmed by 7 bases and V by 9 bases; bases with no gene match: 5. This CDR3 spans 12 amino acids. DNA for the CDR3: TGTGCCACCTCAGGACAGGGGCCTGGCTACACCTTC. The encoded protein is CATSGQGPGYTF.

This chain links TRBV25-1 with TRBJ1-2; 9 bases map to TRBD1. The germline gives CDR1 MGHDK, CDR2 SYGVNS. V gave up 6 bases and J gave up 2 bases; unmatched junction bases: 4. The CDR3 covers 14 residues. This CDR3 reads CASRGTGLNYGYTF. The DNA of the CDR3 is TGTGCCAGCAGGGGGACAGGGTTGAACTATGGCTACACCTTC.

The V and J genes are TRBV6-5 and TRBJ1-6, with 7 bases that match TRBD1. Per the germline V gene, CDR1 is MNHEY and CDR2 is SVGAGI. CDR3 length equals 16 residues. V was clipped by 4 bases and J by 7 bases; unmatched bases: 10. DNA for the CDR3: TGTGCCAGCAGTTCGATCCCGACAGGGTTAAATTCACCCCTCCACTTT. The encoded protein is CASSSIPTGLNSPLHF.

The chain uses TRBV24-1 and TRBJ1-1; possibly TRBD1 for D (6 bases). CDR1 is KGHDR and CDR2 is SFDVKD in the germline V gene. This CDR3 is 15 amino acids long. Trimming pared 4 bases from V and 1 base from J, leaving 12 bases between. CDR3 sequence: CATSDGTMENTEAFF. CDR3 nucleotide sequence: TGTGCCACCAGTGACGGGACAATGGAGAACACTGAAGCTTTCTTT.

CDR3 sequence reads: CASSPSPTENTEAFF. The CDR3 nucleotides are TGTGCCAGCAGCCCAAGCCCGACAGAGAACACTGAAGCTTTCTTT. This sequence joins TRBV7-9 and TRBJ1-1; D is perhaps TRBD1 (5 bases). Germline V gene sequence: CDR1 SEHNR, CDR2 FQNEAQ (reference sequence). The CDR3 covers 15 residues. Trimming removed 5 bases at V and 1 base at J, with 14 bases between.

V is TRBV9 and J is TRBJ1-6; no clear D gene. The V end was cut by 4 bases, the J end by 7 bases, with 12 bases between. CDR3 length equals 14 residues. CDR1 and CDR2 (germline): SGDLS, YYNGEE. CDR3 loop: CASSPDGGNSPLHF. The CDR3 nucleotides are TGTGCCAGCAGCCCCGACGGCGGGAATTCACCCCTCCACTTT. The full variable domain, its missing parts supplied by reference TRBV9 and TRBJ1-6, is DSGVTQTPKHLITATGQRVTLRCSPRSGDLSVYWYQQSLDQGLQFLIQYYNGEERAKGNILERFSAQQFPDLHSELNLSSLELGDSALYFCASSPDGGNSPLHFGNGTRLTVT.

The rearrangement uses TRBV6-5 and TRBJ2-2, with 7 bases identical to TRBD1. There are 14 residues in the CDR3. J gave up 4 bases and V 7 bases, and 6 bases lay outside the gene matches. Germline lookup yields CDR1 MNHEY and CDR2 SVGAGI. The CDR3 DNA reads TGTGCCAGCACCAGGGACAGACCCACCGGGGAGCTGTTTTTT. Encoded protein: CASTRDRPTGELFF.

The V call is TRBV19, the J call TRBJ2-2, with TRBD1 identical over 7 bases. The V gene end was trimmed by 6 bases and the J gene end by 0 bases; junction bases not matched to a gene: 7. CDR3 length equals 16 residues. Germline CDR1 and CDR2: LNHDA and SQIVND (reference sequence). The CDR3 is CASSQLGTANTGELFF. CDR3 nucleotide sequence: TGTGCCAGTAGCCAACTCGGGACAGCGAACACCGGGGAGCTGTTTTTT.

This clone has just one count. This chain joins TRBV5-1 and TRBJ1-1; D is unclear. V lost 3 bases, J lost 5 bases, and 20 bases lay in between. From germline, CDR1 is SGHRS and CDR2 YFSETQ. The CDR3 length is 16 residues. CDR3 DNA: TGCGCCAGCAGCTCGGGAATTCGAGGCCGAGGAACTGAAGCTTTCTTT. It encodes CASSSGIRGRGTEAFF.

The chain is built from TRBV4-1 and TRBJ1-1, with D tentatively TRBD1 (5 bases). With 8 bases removed from V and 1 base from J, the gap between germline ends came to 8 bases. Germline V gene lookup returns CDR1 MGHRA and CDR2 YSYEKL. CDR3 length: 12 residues. CDR3 DNA sequence: TGCGCCAGCGGGGGGGGGAACACTGAAGCTTTCTTT. Translating it yields CASGGGNTEAFF.

J is TRBJ2-7 and V is TRBV7-8, with 8 bases identical to TRBD2. Looked up from germline, CDR1 is SGHVS and CDR2 is FQNEAQ. This CDR3 spans 13 amino acids. V was pared by 1 base and J by 5 bases, with 1 base of the junction left unmatched. Here the CDR3 reads CASSLDGGDEQYV. The CDR3 DNA follows: TGTGCCAGCAGCTTAGACGGGGGGGACGAGCAGTACGTC.